These T cell receptor beta chains were read from a single sample in a study of cytomegalovirus exposure and HLA in healthy donors. TCRdb keeps only in-frame clones here, not all; method: immunoSEQ multiplex PCR. The table includes 85,000 to 100,000 clones, about four fifths detected once. The sequenced material came from PBMCs. The receptors were gathered from a male donor in good health and CMV-seropositive. CDR3s include the opening cysteine and the closing phenylalanine or tryptophan. Each record gives: J gene, V gene, D gene, clone size, CDR3 DNA, CDR3 protein. D genes are given only for firm matches. Expanded clones are given a class, and other clones once, few, many or no size at all.

>TRBJ2-1|TRBV29-1|TRBD1|.
TGCAGCGTGGACAGGGGCAATGAGCAGTTCTTC
CSVDRGNEQFF
>TRBJ2-1|TRBV7-2|TRBD1|few
TGTGCCAGCAGCTCGGACAGGGGGCTGTACAATGAGCAGTTCTTC
CASSSDRGLYNEQFF
>TRBJ1-1|TRBV10-2|.|.
TGCGCCAGCAGTGAGTCGGCAGGCCTGATGAACACTGAAGCTTTCTTT
CASSESAGLMNTEAFF
>TRBJ1-2|TRBV5-1|TRBD1|once
TGCGCCAGCAGCATTACAGGGGATGGCGTCTATGGCTACACCTTC
CASSITGDGVYGYTF
>TRBJ1-4|TRBV6-1|.|.
TGTGCCAGCAGTGAGGGGGCAGGGAGCGAAAAACTGTTTTTT
CASSEGAGSEKLFF
>TRBJ1-2|TRBV5-1|TRBD1|.
TGCGCCAGCAGCCCCCGACAGGGGACCTCTAACTATGGCTACACCTTC
CASSPRQGTSNYGYTF
>TRBJ2-2|TRBV6-6|TRBD1|.
TGTGCCAGCAGTCTAAGGACAGGGAACACCGGGGAGCTGTTTTTT
CASSLRTGNTGELFF
>TRBJ1-2|TRBV6-1|.|.
TGTGCCAGCACCCCTAGTTTGGAAGGCCGGGGCTACACCTTC
CASTPSLEGRGYTF
>TRBJ1-1|TRBV7-9|.|.
TGTGCCAGCACCCCGGCGGCAGGGGAACCGAACACTGAAGCTTTCTTT
CASTPAAGEPNTEAFF
>TRBJ1-5|TRBV6-5|TRBD1|.
TGTGCCAGCAGGGGACAGGTTGGGTCGCCCCAGCATTTT
CASRGQVGSPQHF
>TRBJ1-5|TRBV2|TRBD1|.
TGTGCCAGCAGTTCCCTGGGACAGATCAATCAGCCCCAGCATTTT
CASSSLGQINQPQHF
>TRBJ2-7|TRBV5-6|.|.
TGTGCCAGCAGCCCCGGAGTAACCTACGAGCAGTACTTC
CASSPGVTYEQYF
>TRBJ1-1|TRBV6-1|.|few
TGTGCCAGCAGTAGCAGGGGGAACACTGAAGCTTTCTTT
CASSSRGNTEAFF
>TRBJ2-7|TRBV5-4|.|.
TGTGCCAGCAGCTTGTTTGTCAGGGCGGACGAGCAGTACTTC
CASSLFVRADEQYF
>TRBJ2-1|TRBV7-2|TRBD2|.
TGTGCCAGCAGCCCGGGACTAGCGGGGGGTAATGAGCAGTTCTTC
CASSPGLAGGNEQFF
>TRBJ2-5|TRBV9|TRBD2|.
TGTGCCAGCAGCGTAGGATACGGGGGGGGTGAGACCCAGTACTTC
CASSVGYGGGETQYF
>TRBJ1-2|TRBV6-6|TRBD1|.
TGTGCCAGCAGTCGGGACAGGGGAAACACCTTC
CASSRDRGNTF
>TRBJ2-7|TRBV25-1|.|.
TGTGCCAGCAGTGAATCCCGCCGGGGACTTGGGCAGTACTTC
CASSESRRGLGQYF
>TRBJ1-1|TRBV6-5|.|.
TGTGCCAGCAGTTTCACCCGGGGCACTGAAGCTTTCTTT
CASSFTRGTEAFF
>TRBJ2-6|TRBV18|.|.
TGTGCCAGCTCTCTCTCTGGGGCCAACGTCCTGACTTTC
CASSLSGANVLTF
>TRBJ2-1|TRBV25-1|.|.
TGTGCCAGCAGTGAATTTGGACAGAATGAGCAGTTCTTC
CASSEFGQNEQFF
>TRBJ1-1|TRBV5-1|.|.
TGCGCCAGCACCTCCGTCGGCAGGGCGAACACTGAAGCTTTCTTT
CASTSVGRANTEAFF
>TRBJ1-2|TRBV4-3|TRBD1|.
TGCGCCAGCAGCCAAGATTTCACCCCAGGGGGCCCCCCGGGGGGCTACACCTTC
CASSQDFTPGGPPGGYTF
>TRBJ1-5|TRBV27|.|few
TGTGCCAGCAGTTTAAACAGGGTTAATCAGCCCCAGCATTTT
CASSLNRVNQPQHF
>TRBJ2-5|TRBV19|.|.
TGTGCCAGTAGTAATGCTCCCGGGCGAGGGTGGGAGACCCAGTACTTC
CASSNAPGRGWETQYF
>TRBJ1-1|TRBV18|.|.
TGTGCCAGCTCACCACCGGGCAGCCTGAACACTGAAGCTTTCTTT
CASSPPGSLNTEAFF
>TRBJ1-2|TRBV7-9|TRBD1|few
TGTGCCAGCAGCTTGGGACAGGTCTATGGCTACACCTTC
CASSLGQVYGYTF
>TRBJ2-7|TRBV7-2|.|few
TGTGCCAGCAGCTTAGACCACACAGGGATCGAGCAGTACTTC
CASSLDHTGIEQYF
>TRBJ1-2|TRBV5-4|.|.
TGTGCCAGCAGCGGGACATCGAACTATGGCTACACCTTC
CASSGTSNYGYTF
>TRBJ1-3|TRBV5-8|.|.
TGTGCCAGCAGCCCGACGGGGGACGGGAGGGCTGGAAACACCATATATTTT
CASSPTGDGRAGNTIYF
>TRBJ2-7|TRBV18|.|.
TGTGCCAGCTCACTAAAAGGGGACGAGCAGTACTTC
CASSLKGDEQYF
>TRBJ2-7|TRBV7-9|TRBD2|.
TGTGCCAGCAGCTTACAAGCGGGGGGAGTGACGTACGAGCAGTACTTC
CASSLQAGGVTYEQYF
>TRBJ2-3|TRBV27|TRBD2|.
TGTGCCAGCAGTTTGGCGGGGGGTCGATTTAGCACAGATACGCAGTATTTT
CASSLAGGRFSTDTQYF
>TRBJ2-7|TRBV6-5|.|.
TGTGCCAGCAGTTTCACGACAGGCGAGCAGTACTTC
CASSFTTGEQYF
>TRBJ2-7|TRBV5-6|.|.
TGTGCCAGCAGCTGGACACAAGCCTACGAGCAGTACTTC
CASSWTQAYEQYF
>TRBJ2-1|TRBV13|TRBD2|.
TGTGCCAGCAGCTTAGAAGCGGGGGGCCCGTTCTTC
CASSLEAGGPFF
>TRBJ1-3|TRBV6-5|.|.
TGTGCCAGCATTGACAGGCTAGCTGGAAACACCATATATTTT
CASIDRLAGNTIYF
>TRBJ2-1|TRBV12-5|TRBD1|.
TGTGCTAGTGGTTCCGCCCCCGGGACAGGGGCTTACAATGAGCAGTTCTTC
CASGSAPGTGAYNEQFF
>TRBJ1-2|TRBV4-3|TRBD1|.
TGCGCCAGCAGCCGATCGCAGGGGGAGACCTATGGCTACACCTTC
CASSRSQGETYGYTF
>TRBJ1-1|TRBV10-1|.|once
TGCGCCAGCAGTGAGTACAAAATGAACACTGAAGCTTTCTTT
CASSEYKMNTEAFF
>TRBJ1-1|TRBV4-2|.|.
TGTGCCAGCAGCCAAGTGTCAGGACTCAACACTGAAGCTTTCTTT
CASSQVSGLNTEAFF
>TRBJ2-6|TRBV5-1|.|.
TGCGCCAGCAGCTTCTTTCCCAGTTCTGGGGCCAACGTCCTGACTTTC
CASSFFPSSGANVLTF
>TRBJ2-5|TRBV27|.|.
TGTGCCAGCGGTAGCGGCTACCAAGAGACCCAGTACTTC
CASGSGYQETQYF
>TRBJ1-1|TRBV25-1|.|.
TGTGCCAGCAGTGAATATAGTGGGAGTAAAGCTTTCTTT
CASSEYSGSKAFF
>TRBJ1-1|TRBV2|TRBD1|once
TGTGCCAGCAGGAGGACAGGGGGCGCGAACACTGAAGCTTTCTTT
CASRRTGGANTEAFF
>TRBJ1-3|TRBV7-9|TRBD1|.
TGTGCCAGCAGCTCGGACAGGGCCTCTGGAAACACCATATATTTT
CASSSDRASGNTIYF
>TRBJ1-5|TRBV6-6|.|.
TGTGCCAGCAGTTACATTTCGGGGGATCAGCCCCAGCATTTT
CASSYISGDQPQHF
>TRBJ1-3|TRBV7-9|TRBD1|.
TGTTCCAGTCAACAGGGGACCTCTGGAAACACCATATATTTT
CSSQQGTSGNTIYF
>TRBJ2-7|TRBV2|.|.
TGTGCCAGCAGTTTAGACAGGACGGGCGAGCAGTACTTC
CASSLDRTGEQYF